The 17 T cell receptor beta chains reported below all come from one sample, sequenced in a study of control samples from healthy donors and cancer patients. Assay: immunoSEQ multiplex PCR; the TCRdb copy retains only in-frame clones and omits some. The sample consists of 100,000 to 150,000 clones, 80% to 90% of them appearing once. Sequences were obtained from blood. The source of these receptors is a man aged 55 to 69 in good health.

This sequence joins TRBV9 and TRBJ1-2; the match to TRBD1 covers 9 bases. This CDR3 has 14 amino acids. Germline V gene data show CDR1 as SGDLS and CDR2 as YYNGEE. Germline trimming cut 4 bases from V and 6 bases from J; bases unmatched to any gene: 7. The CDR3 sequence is CASSTGQGPNGYTF. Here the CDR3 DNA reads TGTGCCAGCAGCACAGGACAGGGGCCAAATGGCTACACCTTC. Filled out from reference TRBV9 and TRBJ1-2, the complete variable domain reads DSGVTQTPKHLITATGQRVTLRCSPRSGDLSVYWYQQSLDQGLQFLIQYYNGEERAKGNILERFSAQQFPDLHSELNLSSLELGDSALYFCASSTGQGPNGYTFGSGTRLTVV.

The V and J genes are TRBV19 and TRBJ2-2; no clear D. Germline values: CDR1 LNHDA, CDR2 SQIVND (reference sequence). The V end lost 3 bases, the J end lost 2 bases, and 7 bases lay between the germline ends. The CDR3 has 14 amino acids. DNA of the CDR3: TGTGCCAGTAGTATGAAAAGCAACACCGGGGAGCTGTTTTTT. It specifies CASSMKSNTGELFF.

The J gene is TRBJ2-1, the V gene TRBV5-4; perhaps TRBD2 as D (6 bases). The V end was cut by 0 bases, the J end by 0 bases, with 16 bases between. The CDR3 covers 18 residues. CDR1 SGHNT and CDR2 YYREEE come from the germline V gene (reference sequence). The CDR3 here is CASSLASGAASSYNEQFF. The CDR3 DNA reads TGTGCCAGCAGCTTGGCCTCGGGAGCGGCGAGCTCCTACAATGAGCAGTTCTTC. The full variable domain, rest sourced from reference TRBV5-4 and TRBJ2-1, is ETGVTQSPTHLIKTRGQQVTLRCSSQSGHNTVSWYQQALGQGPQFIFQYYREEENGRGNFPPRFSGLQFPNYSSELNVNALELDDSALYLCASSLASGAASSYNEQFFGPGTRLTVL.

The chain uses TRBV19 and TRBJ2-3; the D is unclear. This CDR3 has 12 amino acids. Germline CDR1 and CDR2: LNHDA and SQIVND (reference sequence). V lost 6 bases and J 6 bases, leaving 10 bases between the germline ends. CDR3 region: CASRTDLDTQYF. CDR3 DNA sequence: TGTGCCAGTAGAACGGACCTGGATACGCAGTATTTT.

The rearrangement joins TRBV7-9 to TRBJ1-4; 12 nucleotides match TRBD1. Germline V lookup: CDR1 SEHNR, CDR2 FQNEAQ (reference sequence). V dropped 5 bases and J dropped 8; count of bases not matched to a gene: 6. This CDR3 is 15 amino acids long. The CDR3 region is CASSNRDRGPEKLFF. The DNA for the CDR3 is TGTGCCAGCAGCAACCGGGACAGGGGGCCAGAAAAACTGTTTTTT.

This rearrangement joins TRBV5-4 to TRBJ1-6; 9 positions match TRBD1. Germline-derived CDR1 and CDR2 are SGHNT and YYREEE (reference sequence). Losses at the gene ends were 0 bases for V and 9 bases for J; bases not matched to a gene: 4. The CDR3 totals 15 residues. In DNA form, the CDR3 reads TGTGCCAGCAGCTTGGGGACAGGGGTTATTTCACCCCTCCACTTT. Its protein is CASSLGTGVISPLHF.

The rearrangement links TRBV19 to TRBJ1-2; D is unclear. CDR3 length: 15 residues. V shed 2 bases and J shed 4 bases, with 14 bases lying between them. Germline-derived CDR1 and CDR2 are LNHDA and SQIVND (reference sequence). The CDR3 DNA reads TGTGCCAGTAGTATATATGGAAGCCCCAGCTATGGCTACACCTTC. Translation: CASSIYGSPSYGYTF.

This CDR3 is CASSWGQHEPQHF. For the CDR3, the DNA is TGTGCCAGTAGTTGGGGACAGCATGAGCCCCAGCATTTT. The chain combines TRBV19 with TRBJ1-5, with 7 positions matching TRBD1. Germline lookup yields CDR1 LNHDA and CDR2 SQIVND (reference sequence). The junction had 6 bases not matched to a gene; V was cut back by 5 bases and J by 8 bases. This CDR3 comprises 13 residues. The full variable domain, rest sourced from reference TRBV19 and TRBJ1-5, is DGGITQSPKYLFRKEGQNVTLSCEQNLNHDAMYWYRQDPGQGLRLIYYSQIVNDFQKGDIAEGYSVSREKKESFPLTVTSAQKNPTAFYLCASSWGQHEPQHFGDGTRLSIL.

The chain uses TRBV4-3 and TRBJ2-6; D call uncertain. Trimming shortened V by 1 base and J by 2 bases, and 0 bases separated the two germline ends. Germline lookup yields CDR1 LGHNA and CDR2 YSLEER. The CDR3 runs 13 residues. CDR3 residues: CASSQAGANVLTF. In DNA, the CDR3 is TGCGCCAGCAGCCAAGCTGGGGCCAACGTCCTGACTTTC.

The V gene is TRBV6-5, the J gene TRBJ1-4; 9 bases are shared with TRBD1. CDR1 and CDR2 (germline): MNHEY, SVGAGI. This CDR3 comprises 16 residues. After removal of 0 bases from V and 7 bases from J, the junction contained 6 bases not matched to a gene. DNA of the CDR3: TGTGCCAGCAGTTACTCGAAAAGGACAGGGGCTGAAAAACTGTTTTTT. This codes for CASSYSKRTGAEKLFF.

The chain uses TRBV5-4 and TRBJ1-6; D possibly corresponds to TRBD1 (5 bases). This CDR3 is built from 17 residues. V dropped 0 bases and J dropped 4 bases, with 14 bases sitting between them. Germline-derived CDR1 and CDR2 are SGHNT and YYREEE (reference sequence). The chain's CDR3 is CASSLGSGGGYNSPLHF. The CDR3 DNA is TGTGCCAGCAGCTTGGGTTCCGGGGGTGGTTATAATTCACCCCTCCACTTT.

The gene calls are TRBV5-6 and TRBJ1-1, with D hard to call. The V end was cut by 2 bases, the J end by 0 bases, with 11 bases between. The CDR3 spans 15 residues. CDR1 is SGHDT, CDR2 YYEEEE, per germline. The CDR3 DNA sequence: TGTGCCAGCAGCTTTCTTAGTTTAATGAACACTGAAGCTTTCTTT. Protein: CASSFLSLMNTEAFF.

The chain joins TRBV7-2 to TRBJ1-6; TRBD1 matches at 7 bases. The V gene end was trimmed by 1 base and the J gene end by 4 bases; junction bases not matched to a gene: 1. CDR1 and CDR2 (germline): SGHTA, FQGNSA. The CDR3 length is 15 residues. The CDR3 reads CASSLGGQYNSPLHF. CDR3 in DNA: TGTGCCAGCAGCTTAGGGGGACAGTATAATTCACCCCTCCACTTT.

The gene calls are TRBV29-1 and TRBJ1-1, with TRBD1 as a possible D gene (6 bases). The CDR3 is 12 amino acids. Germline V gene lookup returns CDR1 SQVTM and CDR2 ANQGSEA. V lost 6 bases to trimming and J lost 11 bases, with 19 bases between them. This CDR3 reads CSVDPGARRAFF. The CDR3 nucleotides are TGCAGCGTCGACCCAGGGGCGCGGCGGGCTTTCTTT. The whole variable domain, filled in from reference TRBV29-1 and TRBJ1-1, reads SAVISQKPSRDICQRGTSLTIQCQVDSQVTMMFWYRQQPGQSLTLIATANQGSEATYESGFVIDKFPISRPNLTFSTLTVSNMSPEDSSIYLCSVDPGARRAFFGQGTRLTVV.

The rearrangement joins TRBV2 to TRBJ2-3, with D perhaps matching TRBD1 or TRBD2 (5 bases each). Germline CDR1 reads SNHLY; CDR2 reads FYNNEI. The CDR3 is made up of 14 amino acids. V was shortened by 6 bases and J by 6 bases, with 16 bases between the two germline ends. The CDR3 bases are TGTGCCAGCAGCCCTCGGGACCAAGGGGATACGCAGTATTTT. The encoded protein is CASSPRDQGDTQYF.

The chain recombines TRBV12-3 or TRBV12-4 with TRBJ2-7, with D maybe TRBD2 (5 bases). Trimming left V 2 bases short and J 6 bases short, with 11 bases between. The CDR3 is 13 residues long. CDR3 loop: CASSLMEDSEQYF. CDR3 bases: TGTGCCAGCAGTTTAATGGAGGATAGCGAGCAGTACTTC.

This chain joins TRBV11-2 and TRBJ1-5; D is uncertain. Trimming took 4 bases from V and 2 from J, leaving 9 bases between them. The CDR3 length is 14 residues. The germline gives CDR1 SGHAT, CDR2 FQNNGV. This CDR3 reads CASSWEQGNQPQHF. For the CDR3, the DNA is TGTGCCAGCAGCTGGGAGCAGGGCAATCAGCCCCAGCATTTT.